Each of the 10 T cell receptor beta chains below was sequenced from the same sample in a study of blood T cell repertoires in COVID-19. The assay was immunoSEQ multiplex PCR, and TCRdb's table has in-frame clones only and misses some. The repertoire holds over 200,000 clones, with just under 85% as singletons. The sequencing sample was made of PBMCs or T cells enriched from blood (not recorded which). These TCRs come from a man aged 40-49 years who had recovered from COVID-19.

This clone was picked up one time. The chain couples TRBV10-3 to TRBJ1-1, with 7 bases identical to TRBD1. Germline V gene data show CDR1 as ENHRY and CDR2 as SYGVKD. This CDR3 region has 15 residues. Trimming removed 6 bases from V and 3 bases from J; junction bases left unmatched: 10. CDR3 nucleotides: TGTGCCATCAGGAAGACAACCGGGACAGACACTGAAGCTTTCTTT. Protein sequence: CAIRKTTGTDTEAFF.

The V and J genes are TRBV9 and TRBJ2-7; tentative D call: TRBD2 (8 bases). The CDR3 spans 16 residues. The V gene's germline CDR1 is SGDLS and CDR2 YYNGEE. The V gene lost 0 bases and the J gene lost 3 bases, with 16 bases spanning the gap. The CDR3 here is CASSVAGGGDGYEQYF. Here the CDR3 DNA reads TGTGCCAGCAGCGTAGCGGGAGGGGGCGATGGCTACGAGCAGTACTTC.

The chain combines TRBV18 with TRBJ1-1; perhaps TRBD1 as D (5 bases). This CDR3 comprises 14 residues. V was clipped by 1 base and J by 4 bases, with 10 bases between them. The germline V gene encodes CDR1 KGHSH and CDR2 LQKENI. The DNA of the CDR3 is TGTGCCAGCTCACCACAGGGGCTTGGCACTGAAGCTTTCTTT. Translated, it gives CASSPQGLGTEAFF.

The chain couples TRBV29-1 to TRBJ1-2; 11 nucleotides line up with TRBD1. The CDR3 consists of 15 residues. Trimming at V came to 3 bases and at J to 8 bases, leaving 11 bases not matched to a gene. Germline V gene sequence: CDR1 SQVTM, CDR2 ANQGSEA. This CDR3 reads CSVDLGQGARDGYTF. The CDR3 bases are TGCAGCGTTGACCTAGGACAGGGGGCAAGAGACGGCTACACCTTC.

The rearrangement joins TRBV28 to TRBJ2-6; D is ambiguous. Germline CDR1 reads MDHEN; CDR2 reads SYDVKM. The germline V and J ends were trimmed by 6 bases and 0 bases, with 12 bases remaining between them. The CDR3 runs to 16 residues. CDR3 residues: CASRRGDSSGANVLTF. Here the CDR3 DNA reads TGTGCCAGCAGGAGAGGAGATTCCTCTGGGGCCAACGTCCTGACTTTC.

The gene calls are TRBV7-2 and TRBJ2-5; 7 bases line up with TRBD2. Trimming cost V 5 bases and J 0 bases; bases outside gene matches: 3. CDR1 is SGHTA and CDR2 is FQGNSA in the germline V gene. The CDR3 consists of 14 residues. CDR3 sequence reads: CASSQTSHQETQYF. As DNA, the CDR3 is TGTGCCAGCAGCCAGACTAGCCACCAAGAGACCCAGTACTTC.

This clone was detected once. The rearrangement links TRBV4-1 to TRBJ1-1, with TRBD1 as a possible D gene (5 bases). The germline V gene has CDR1 MGHRA and CDR2 YSYEKL. There are 15 residues in the CDR3. V was cut by 3 bases and J by 1 base, with 12 bases left in between. CDR3 protein: CASSQVGGSNTEAFF. Written as DNA, the CDR3 is TGCGCCAGCAGCCAGGTCGGGGGTTCGAACACTGAAGCTTTCTTT.

The rearrangement links TRBV7-9 to TRBJ2-3; possibly TRBD1 for D (6 bases). This CDR3 comprises 16 residues. The ends were cut back, 5 bases at V and 5 bases at J, with 20 bases in the middle. Germline CDR1 is SEHNR and CDR2 is FQNEAQ (reference sequence). CDR3 nucleotide sequence: TGTGCCAGCAGCCCATTGGGCCGACGAGGGGGAGATACGCAGTATTTT. It codes for CASSPLGRRGGDTQYF. The full variable domain, completed using reference TRBV7-9 and TRBJ2-3, is DTGVSQNPRHKITKRGQNVTFRCDPISEHNRLYWYRQTLGQGPEFLTYFQNEAQLEKSRLLSDRFSAERPKGSFSTLEIQRTEQGDSAMYLCASSPLGRRGGDTQYFGPGTRLTVL.

This clone was seen a handful of times. J is TRBJ1-3 and V is TRBV5-1; D remains unclear. From germline, CDR1 is SGHRS and CDR2 YFSETQ. The CDR3 length is 14 residues. Trimming shortened V by 5 bases and J by 1 base, and 10 bases separated the two germline ends. As DNA, the CDR3 is TGCGCCAGCAGAGCCGGAGGGTCTGGAAACACCATATATTTT. Translated, it gives CASRAGGSGNTIYF.

The rearrangement links TRBV7-3 to TRBJ1-2; 8 nucleotides agree with TRBD1. The CDR3 extends over 15 amino acids. Trimming removed 5 bases from V and 3 bases from J; junction bases left unmatched: 8. Germline CDR1 reads SGHTA; CDR2 reads FQGTGA. CDR3 sequence (DNA): TGTGCCAGCAGCCCTGGGACAGGTTCTCACTATGGCTACACCTTC. Protein sequence: CASSPGTGSHYGYTF.